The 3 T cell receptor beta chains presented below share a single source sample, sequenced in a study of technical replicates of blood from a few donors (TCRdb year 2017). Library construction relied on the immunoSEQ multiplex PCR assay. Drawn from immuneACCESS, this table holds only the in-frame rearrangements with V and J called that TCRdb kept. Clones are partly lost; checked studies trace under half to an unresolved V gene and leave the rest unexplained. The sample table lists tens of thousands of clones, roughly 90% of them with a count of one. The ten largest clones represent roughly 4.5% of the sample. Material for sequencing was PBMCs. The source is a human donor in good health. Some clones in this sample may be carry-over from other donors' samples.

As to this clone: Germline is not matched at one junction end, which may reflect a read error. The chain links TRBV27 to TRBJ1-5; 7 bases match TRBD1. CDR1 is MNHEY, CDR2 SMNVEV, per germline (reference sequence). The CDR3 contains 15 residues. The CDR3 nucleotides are TGTGCCAGCAGTTTATCTTCCGGGACAGCGCGACCCGAGTATTTT. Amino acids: CASSLSSGTARPEYF.

The CDR3 loop reads CASSYSTGEAFF. In DNA, the CDR3 is TGTGCCAGCAGTTACTCGACGGGTGAAGCTTTCTTT. The gene calls are TRBV6-5 and TRBJ1-1; D is unresolved. Trimming left V 0 bases short and J 7 bases short, with 6 bases between. Germline V lookup: CDR1 MNHEY, CDR2 SVGAGI. CDR3 length: 12 residues.

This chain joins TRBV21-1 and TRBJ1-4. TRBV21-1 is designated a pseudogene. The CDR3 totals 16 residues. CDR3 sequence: CASSKDREREGEKLFF. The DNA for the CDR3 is TGTGCCAGCAGCAAAGACAGGGAGAGGGAGGGAGAAAAACTGTTTTTT.